Listed below are T cell receptor beta chains from one sample, sequenced in a study of control samples from healthy donors and cancer patients. TCRdb's table, derived via immunoSEQ multiplex PCR, lists solely in-frame clones and lacks some. This sample has some 130,000 clones, with around 93% found just once. Sequencing was done on a sample of blood. The source is a woman between 45 and 60 years old in good health. The CDR3 runs from the conserved cysteine through the conserved F or W. D genes are given only for firm matches. Clone size, where shown, is once, few, many, or a class for clones that have expanded.

>TRBJ2-1|.|.|TRBV7-2
TGTGCCAGCAGCTGGGACCACAGCTCCTACAATGAGCAGTTCTTC
CASSWDHSSYNEQFF
>TRBJ2-1|.|TRBD1|TRBV6-5
TGTGCCAGTACCGGACAGGTTGGCCATGAGCAGTTCTTC
CASTGQVGHEQFF
>TRBJ1-2|.|.|TRBV28
TGTGCCAGCAGTTTTGGGGGGCGCGAGTATGGCTACACCTTC
CASSFGGREYGYTF
>TRBJ2-1|.|.|TRBV5-1
TGCGCCAGCAGCCGTAGCGACAGCTCCTACAATGAGCAGTTCTTC
CASSRSDSSYNEQFF
>TRBJ1-2|.|.|TRBV6-6
TGTGCCAGCACAAACGTCTATGGCTACACCTTC
CASTNVYGYTF
>TRBJ2-7|.|.|TRBV19
TGTGCCAGTAGTACCCCAGGGGAGAAAACATACGAGCAGTACTTC
CASSTPGEKTYEQYF
>TRBJ2-7|once|TRBD1|TRBV27
TGTGCCAGCAGTCAGGGACAGGGGCTATCCTACGAGCAGTACTTC
CASSQGQGLSYEQYF
>TRBJ2-2|.|TRBD1|TRBV11-2
TGTGCCAGCAGCTTAGGTTTTAGGAGACAGGGGCCGACCGGGGAGCTGTTTTTT
CASSLGFRRQGPTGELFF
>TRBJ1-2|.|.|TRBV5-4
TGTGCCAGCAGCTCCCCTGGCAGATTCTATGGCTACACCTTC
CASSSPGRFYGYTF
>TRBJ2-3|.|.|TRBV24-1
TGTGCCACCAGTGACCGGACTAGCACAGATACGCAGTATTTT
CATSDRTSTDTQYF
>TRBJ2-7|.|TRBD2|TRBV2
TGTGCCAGCAGTCCACTAGCGGGTTCCTACGAGCAGTACTTC
CASSPLAGSYEQYF
>TRBJ1-5|.|TRBD1|TRBV28
TGTGCCAGCAGAAGGGGACAGGTCGGGTATCAGCCCCAGCATTTT
CASRRGQVGYQPQHF
>TRBJ1-1|.|.|TRBV19
TGTGCCAGTAGTAAGAGGAACACTGAAGCTTTCTTT
CASSKRNTEAFF
>TRBJ1-2|.|TRBD1|TRBV13
TGTGCCAGCAGCTTATCCCGACAACCCAGGGGGCTTTATGGCTACACCTTC
CASSLSRQPRGLYGYTF
>TRBJ1-2|.|TRBD1|TRBV3-1/TRBV3-2
TGTGCCACTACCGGGACAGGGAATGGCTACACCTTC
CATTGTGNGYTF
>TRBJ1-1|.|TRBD1|TRBV25-1
TGTGCCAGCACCGACAGGGGGTATGAAGCTTTCTTT
CASTDRGYEAFF
>TRBJ2-5|.|.|TRBV3-1/TRBV3-2
TGTGCCAGCAGTTACCGGTGGGAGACCCAGTACTTC
CASSYRWETQYF
>TRBJ1-2|.|.|TRBV19
TGTGCCAGTACATCCGAAGACACAGGGCACTATGGCTACACCTTC
CASTSEDTGHYGYTF
>TRBJ2-3|.|.|TRBV5-1
TGCGCCAGCGTGTCCGCCTCCCGCACAGATACGCAGTATTTT
CASVSASRTDTQYF
>TRBJ2-1|.|TRBD1|TRBV28
TGTGCCAGCAGTCTGGACAGGGCGTTTAACAATGAGCAGTTCTTC
CASSLDRAFNNEQFF
>TRBJ1-4|.|.|TRBV10-1
TGCGCCAGCAGTGAGTCCTCGGAGTTTGATGAAAAACTGTTTTTT
CASSESSEFDEKLFF
>TRBJ1-4|once|.|TRBV2
TGTGCCAGCAGTACAGGGAGTGAAAAACTGTTTTTT
CASSTGSEKLFF
>TRBJ2-7|.|.|TRBV27
TGTGCCAGCAGCCCCGGACGCATGAGCTACGAGCAGTACTTC
CASSPGRMSYEQYF
>TRBJ1-2|.|.|TRBV7-2
TGTGCCAGCAGCCAAAGGGGGGGTTTCACCTATGGCTACACCTTC
CASSQRGGFTYGYTF
>TRBJ2-5|.|TRBD2|TRBV11-2
TGTGCCAGCAGCTTAGTTAGCGGGAGGGGGACCCAGTACTTC
CASSLVSGRGTQYF
>TRBJ1-2|.|.|TRBV6-5
TGTGCCAGCAACCGGAGGTCAGGGGTCGGCTACACCTTC
CASNRRSGVGYTF
>TRBJ2-7|.|.|TRBV28
TGTGCCAGCAGCTCCCTAGGTCGGACAGTTAATAGGCGCTACGAGCAGTACTTC
CASSSLGRTVNRRYEQYF
>TRBJ1-6|.|TRBD1|TRBV5-5
TGTGCCAGCAGCCGATGGGGGGACAGCCATAATTCACCCCTCCACTTT
CASSRWGDSHNSPLHF